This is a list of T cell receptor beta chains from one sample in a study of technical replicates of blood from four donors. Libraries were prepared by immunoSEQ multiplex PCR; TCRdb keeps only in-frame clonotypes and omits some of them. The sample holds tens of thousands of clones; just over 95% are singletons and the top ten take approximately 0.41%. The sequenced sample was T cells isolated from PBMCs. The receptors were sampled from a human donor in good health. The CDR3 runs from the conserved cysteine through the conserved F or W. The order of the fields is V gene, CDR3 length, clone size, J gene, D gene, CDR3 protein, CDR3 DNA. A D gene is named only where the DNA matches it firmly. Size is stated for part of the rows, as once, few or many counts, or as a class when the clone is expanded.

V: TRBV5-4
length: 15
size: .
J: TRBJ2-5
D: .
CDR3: CASSLTGGGRETQYF
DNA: TGTGCCAGCAGCTTGACAGGGGGAGGGCGAGAGACCCAGTACTTC

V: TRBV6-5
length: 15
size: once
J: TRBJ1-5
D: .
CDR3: CASSTIRGSNQPQHF
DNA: TGTGCCAGCAGTACTATCAGGGGAAGCAATCAGCCCCAGCATTTT

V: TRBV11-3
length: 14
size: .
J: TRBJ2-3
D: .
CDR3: CASSIGSVTDTQYF
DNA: TGTGCCAGCAGCATTGGGAGTGTTACAGATACGCAGTATTTT

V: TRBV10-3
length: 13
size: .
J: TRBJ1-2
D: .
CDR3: CAIFEAQAMGYTF
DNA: TGTGCCATCTTCGAGGCACAGGCCATGGGCTACACCTTC

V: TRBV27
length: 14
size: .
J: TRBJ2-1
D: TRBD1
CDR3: CASSLGQGSHEQFF
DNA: TGTGCCAGCAGTTTGGGACAGGGCTCACATGAGCAGTTCTTC

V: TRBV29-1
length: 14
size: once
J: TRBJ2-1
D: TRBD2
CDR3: CSVVRAGVGNEQFF
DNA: TGCAGCGTTGTACGAGCGGGAGTAGGGAATGAGCAGTTCTTC

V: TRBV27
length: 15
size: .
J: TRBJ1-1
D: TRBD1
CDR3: CASSLLTGLQTEAFF
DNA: TGTGCCAGCAGTTTATTGACAGGGCTCCAAACTGAAGCTTTCTTT

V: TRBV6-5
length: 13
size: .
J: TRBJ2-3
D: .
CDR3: CASSRRGTDTQYF
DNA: TGTGCCAGCAGTCGCAGGGGAACAGATACGCAGTATTTT

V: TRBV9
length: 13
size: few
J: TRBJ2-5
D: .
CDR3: CASSGTGIETQYF
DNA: TGTGCCAGCAGCGGCACAGGGATTGAGACCCAGTACTTC

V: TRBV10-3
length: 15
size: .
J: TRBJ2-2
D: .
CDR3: CAISDPGHNTGELFF
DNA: TGTGCCATCAGTGATCCGGGACACAACACCGGGGAGCTGTTTTTT

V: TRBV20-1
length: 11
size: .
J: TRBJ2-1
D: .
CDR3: CSASTPNEQFF
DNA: TGCAGTGCTAGTACTCCTAATGAGCAGTTCTTC

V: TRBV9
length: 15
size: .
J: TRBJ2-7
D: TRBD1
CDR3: CASSAGQGVVEEQYF
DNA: TGTGCCAGCAGCGCGGGACAGGGAGTGGTGGAGGAGCAGTACTTC

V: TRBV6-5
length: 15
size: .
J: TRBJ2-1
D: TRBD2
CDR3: CASTRPGLGYNEQFF
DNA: TGTGCCAGCACTCGACCGGGACTAGGGTACAATGAGCAGTTCTTC

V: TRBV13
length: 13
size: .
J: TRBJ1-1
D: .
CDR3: CASSLARNTEAFF
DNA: TGTGCCAGCAGCCTAGCTAGGAACACTGAAGCTTTCTTT

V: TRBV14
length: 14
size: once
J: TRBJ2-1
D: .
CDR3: CASSLAGWVHEQFF
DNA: TGTGCCAGCAGCCTTGCGGGGTGGGTCCATGAGCAGTTCTTC

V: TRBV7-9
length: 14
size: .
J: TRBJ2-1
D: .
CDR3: CASSLRTIYNEQFF
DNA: TGTGCCAGCAGCTTACGGACTATATACAATGAGCAGTTCTTC

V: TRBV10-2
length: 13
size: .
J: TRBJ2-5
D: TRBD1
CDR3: CASWTGGDETQYF
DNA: TGCGCCAGTTGGACAGGGGGGGACGAGACCCAGTACTTC

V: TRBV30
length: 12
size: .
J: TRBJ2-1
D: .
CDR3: CAWNLGAYEQFF
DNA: TGTGCCTGGAATCTGGGGGCCTATGAGCAGTTCTTC

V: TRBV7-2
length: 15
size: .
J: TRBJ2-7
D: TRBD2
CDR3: CASSPVLAGSYEQYF
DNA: TGTGCCAGCAGCCCAGTTCTAGCGGGATCATACGAGCAGTACTTC

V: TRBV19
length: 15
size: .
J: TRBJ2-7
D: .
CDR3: CASSISRTIYTEQYF
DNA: TGTGCCAGTAGTATCTCCAGGACAATTTATACCGAGCAGTACTTC

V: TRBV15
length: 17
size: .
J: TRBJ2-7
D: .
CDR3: CATSGRLRLAVPSEQYF
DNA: TGTGCCACCAGCGGGCGCCTTCGGCTCGCCGTCCCCTCCGAGCAGTACTTC

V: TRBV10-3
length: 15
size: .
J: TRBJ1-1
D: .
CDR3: CAITSDDVSGAEAFF
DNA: TGTGCCATCACTTCCGATGATGTCAGTGGGGCCGAAGCTTTCTTT

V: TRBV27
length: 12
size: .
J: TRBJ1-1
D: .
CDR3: CAAGPLGTEAFF
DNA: TGTGCCGCAGGGCCCTTGGGCACTGAAGCTTTCTTT

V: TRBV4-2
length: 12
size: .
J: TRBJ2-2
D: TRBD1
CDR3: CASTGGRGELFF
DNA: TGTGCCAGCACAGGGGGTCGCGGGGAGCTGTTTTTT

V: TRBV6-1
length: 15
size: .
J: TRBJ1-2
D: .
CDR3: CASSEFLNSRYGYTF
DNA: TGTGCCAGCAGTGAATTCCTAAACAGCCGGTATGGCTACACCTTC

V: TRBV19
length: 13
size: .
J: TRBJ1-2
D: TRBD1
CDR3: CASSRQGNYGYTF
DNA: TGTGCCAGTAGCAGACAGGGAAACTATGGCTACACCTTC

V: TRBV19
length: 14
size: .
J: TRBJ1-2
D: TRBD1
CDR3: CASSISGQGSGYTF
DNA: TGTGCCAGTAGTATTTCGGGACAGGGATCGGGCTACACCTTC

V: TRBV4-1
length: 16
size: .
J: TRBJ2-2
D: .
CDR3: CASSQEVWAITGELFF
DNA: TGCGCCAGCAGCCAAGAGGTTTGGGCAATCACCGGGGAGCTGTTTTTT

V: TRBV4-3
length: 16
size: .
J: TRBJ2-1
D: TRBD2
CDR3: CASSQLTSGRRNEQFF
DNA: TGCGCCAGCAGCCAATTAACTAGCGGGAGGCGCAATGAGCAGTTCTTC

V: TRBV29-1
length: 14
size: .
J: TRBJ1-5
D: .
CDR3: CSAVLVDSNQPQHF
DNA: TGCAGCGCTGTACTAGTAGATAGCAATCAGCCCCAGCATTTT

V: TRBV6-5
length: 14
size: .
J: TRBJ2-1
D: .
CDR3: CASSWLDEANEQFF
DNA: TGTGCCAGCAGTTGGCTAGATGAGGCGAATGAGCAGTTCTTC

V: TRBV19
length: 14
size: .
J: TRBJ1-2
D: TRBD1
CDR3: CASSLGQGLLGYTF
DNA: TGTGCCAGTAGTCTCGGACAGGGTCTACTTGGCTACACCTTC

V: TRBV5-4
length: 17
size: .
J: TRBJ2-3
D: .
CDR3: CASSSLSMASSTDTQYF
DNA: TGTGCCAGCAGCTCCTTAAGTATGGCATCTAGCACAGATACGCAGTATTTT

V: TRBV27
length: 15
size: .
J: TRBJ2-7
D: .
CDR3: CASRVVVGGSYEQYF
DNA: TGTGCCAGCAGGGTCGTTGTTGGAGGCTCCTACGAGCAGTACTTC

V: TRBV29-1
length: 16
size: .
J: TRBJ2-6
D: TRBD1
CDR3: CSVRDRGDSGANVLTF
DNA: TGCAGCGTCCGGGACAGGGGGGACTCTGGGGCCAACGTCCTGACTTTC

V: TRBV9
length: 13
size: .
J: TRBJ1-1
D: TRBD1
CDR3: CASSVGGRGRAFF
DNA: TGTGCCAGCAGCGTAGGTGGCAGGGGGAGAGCTTTCTTT

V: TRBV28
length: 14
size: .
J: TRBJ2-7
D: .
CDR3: CASSLQGLAYEQYF
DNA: TGTGCCAGCAGTTTACAGGGTCTGGCCTACGAGCAGTACTTC

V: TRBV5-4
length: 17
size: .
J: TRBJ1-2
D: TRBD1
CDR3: CASSLAGGIGTVSFYTF
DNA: TGTGCCAGCAGCTTGGCGGGGGGGATCGGGACAGTATCTTTCTACACCTTC

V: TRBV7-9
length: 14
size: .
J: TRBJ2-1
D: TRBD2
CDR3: CAVEGLAGYNEQFF
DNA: TGTGCCGTAGAGGGACTAGCGGGCTACAATGAGCAGTTCTTC

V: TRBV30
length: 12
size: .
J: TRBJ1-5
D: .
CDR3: CAWDSQGQPQHF
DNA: TGTGCCTGGGACTCACAGGGACAGCCCCAGCATTTT

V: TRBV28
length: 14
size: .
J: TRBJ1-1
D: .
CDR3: CASSPRAGNTEAFF
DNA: TGTGCCAGCAGTCCGAGAGCGGGGAACACTGAAGCTTTCTTT

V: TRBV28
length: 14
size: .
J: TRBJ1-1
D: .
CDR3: CASIGSGGRTEAFF
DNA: TGTGCCAGCATTGGTTCGGGGGGTAGGACTGAAGCTTTCTTT

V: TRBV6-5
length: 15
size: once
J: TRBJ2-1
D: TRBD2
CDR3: CASRGSGSVYNEQFF
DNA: TGTGCCAGCAGGGGAAGCGGGAGCGTCTACAATGAGCAGTTCTTC

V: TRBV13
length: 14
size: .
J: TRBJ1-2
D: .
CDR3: CASSFLGVGYGYTF
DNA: TGTGCCAGCAGCTTTCTCGGGGTCGGGTATGGCTACACCTTC

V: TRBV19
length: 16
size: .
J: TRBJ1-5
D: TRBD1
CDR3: CASSKKTGGVNQPQHF
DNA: TGTGCCAGTAGTAAAAAGACAGGGGGGGTGAATCAGCCCCAGCATTTT

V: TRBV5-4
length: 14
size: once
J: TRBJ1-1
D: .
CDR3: CASSLGQYNTEAFF
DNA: TGTGCCAGCAGCCTTGGACAGTACAACACTGAAGCTTTCTTT

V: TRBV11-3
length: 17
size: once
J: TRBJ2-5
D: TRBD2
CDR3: CASSLGTREGRGETQYF
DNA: TGTGCCAGCAGCTTAGGCACGCGGGAGGGCAGGGGAGAGACCCAGTACTTC

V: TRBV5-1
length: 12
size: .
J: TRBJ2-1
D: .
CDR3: CASTQGIDEQFF
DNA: TGCGCCAGCACTCAGGGCATCGATGAGCAGTTCTTC

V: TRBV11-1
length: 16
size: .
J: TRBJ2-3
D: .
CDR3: CASSLLWEEVTDTQYF
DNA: TGTGCCAGCAGCTTACTGTGGGAGGAGGTCACAGATACGCAGTATTTT

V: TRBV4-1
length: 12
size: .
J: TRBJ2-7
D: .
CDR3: CASSQDPREQYF
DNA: TGCGCCAGCAGCCAAGACCCGCGCGAGCAGTACTTC

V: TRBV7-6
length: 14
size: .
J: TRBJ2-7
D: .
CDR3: CASSDAGSNYEQYF
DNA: TGTGCCAGCAGCGACGCCGGGAGCAACTACGAGCAGTACTTC

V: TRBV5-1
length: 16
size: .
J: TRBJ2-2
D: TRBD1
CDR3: CASSLEYRGLGGELFF
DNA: TGCGCCAGCAGCTTGGAGTACAGGGGGCTTGGCGGGGAGCTGTTTTTT

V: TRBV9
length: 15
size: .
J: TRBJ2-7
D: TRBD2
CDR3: CASSVGLAENYEQYF
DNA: TGTGCCAGCAGCGTAGGGCTAGCGGAAAATTACGAGCAGTACTTC

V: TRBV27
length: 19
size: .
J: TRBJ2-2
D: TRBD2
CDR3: CASSGEEPSGSGGAGELFF
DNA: TGTGCCAGCAGTGGTGAAGAGCCTAGCGGGAGTGGGGGTGCCGGGGAGCTGTTTTTT